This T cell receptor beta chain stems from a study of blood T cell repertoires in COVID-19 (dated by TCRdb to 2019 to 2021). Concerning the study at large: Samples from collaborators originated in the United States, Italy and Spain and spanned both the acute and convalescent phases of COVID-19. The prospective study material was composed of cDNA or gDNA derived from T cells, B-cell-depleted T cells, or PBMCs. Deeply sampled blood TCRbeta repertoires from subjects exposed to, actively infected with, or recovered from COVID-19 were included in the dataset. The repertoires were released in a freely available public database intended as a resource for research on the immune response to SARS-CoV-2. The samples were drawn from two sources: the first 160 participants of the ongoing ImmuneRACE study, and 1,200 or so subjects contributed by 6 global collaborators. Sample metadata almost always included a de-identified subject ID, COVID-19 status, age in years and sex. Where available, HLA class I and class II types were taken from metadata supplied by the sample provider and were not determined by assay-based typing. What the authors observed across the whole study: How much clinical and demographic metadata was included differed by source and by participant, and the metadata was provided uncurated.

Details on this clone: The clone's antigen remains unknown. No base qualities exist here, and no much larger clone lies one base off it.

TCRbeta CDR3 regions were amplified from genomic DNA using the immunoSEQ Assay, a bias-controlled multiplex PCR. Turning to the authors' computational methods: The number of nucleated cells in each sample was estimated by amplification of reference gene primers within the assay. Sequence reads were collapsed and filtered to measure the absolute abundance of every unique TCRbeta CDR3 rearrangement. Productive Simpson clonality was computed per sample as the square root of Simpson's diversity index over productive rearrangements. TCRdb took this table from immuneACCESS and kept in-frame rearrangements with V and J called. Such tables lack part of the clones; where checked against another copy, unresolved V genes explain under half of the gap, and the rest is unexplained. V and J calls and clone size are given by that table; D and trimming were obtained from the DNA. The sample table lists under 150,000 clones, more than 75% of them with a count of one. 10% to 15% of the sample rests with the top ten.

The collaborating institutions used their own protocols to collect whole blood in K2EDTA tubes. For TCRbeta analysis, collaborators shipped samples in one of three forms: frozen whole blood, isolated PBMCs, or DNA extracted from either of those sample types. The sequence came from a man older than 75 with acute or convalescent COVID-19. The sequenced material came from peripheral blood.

The nucleotides are TGTGCCAGCAGCCTCAGGGGGGATGAAAAACTGTTTTTT. This translates into CASSLRGDEKLFF. The chain uses TRBV11-2 and TRBJ1-4; 7 bases in the junction line up with TRBD1. The germline V gene encodes CDR1 SGHAT and CDR2 FQNNGV. Compared with germline, V lacks 5 bases and J lacks 6 bases; bases without a gene match: 3. The CDR3, from cysteine to phenylalanine, totals 13 residues. Only the CDR3 region is kept as DNA, spanning 39 bases read in frame from base 1.